The sequence of this T cell receptor (beta chain) was determined in a study of post-analysis software for immune sequencing data. Unique molecular identifiers tagged the TCR beta cDNA libraries. TCRdb ran MiXCR on the PCR reads and lists one entry per CDR3 protein. Of 600,000 to 700,000 distinct CDR3 sequences in the sample, around 60% were seen once. In germline, CDR1 is MGHRA, CDR2 YSYEKL. The V end lost 4 bases, the J end lost 0 bases, and 13 bases lay between the germline ends. This CDR3 region has 16 residues. A word on this clonotype: Antigen unknown.

General study results and limits: Five TRBV segments were significantly more frequent in patients than in controls. TRBV5-6, TRBV5-1 and TRBV20-1 were among these segments.

Source material: blood. The TCR originated in a girl aged 2-10 years with multiple sclerosis. The chain links TRBV4-1 to TRBJ2-1; D is unresolved. CDR3 nucleotide sequence: TGCGCCAGCAGCCCGACGCGGCTTACCTCCTACAATGAGCAGTTCTTC. It encodes CASSPTRLTSYNEQFF.